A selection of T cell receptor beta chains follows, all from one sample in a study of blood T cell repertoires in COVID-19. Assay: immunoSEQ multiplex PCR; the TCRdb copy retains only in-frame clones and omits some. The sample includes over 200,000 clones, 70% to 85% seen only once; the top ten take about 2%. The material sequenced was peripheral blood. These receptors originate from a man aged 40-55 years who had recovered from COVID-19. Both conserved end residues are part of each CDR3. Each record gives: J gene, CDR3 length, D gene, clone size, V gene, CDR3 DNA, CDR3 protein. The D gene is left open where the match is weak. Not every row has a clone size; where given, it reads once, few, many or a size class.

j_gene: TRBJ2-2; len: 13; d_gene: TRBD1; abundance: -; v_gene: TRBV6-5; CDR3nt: TGTGCCAGCAGTCTACAGGGGTACGGGGAGCTGTTTTTT; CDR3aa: CASSLQGYGELFF
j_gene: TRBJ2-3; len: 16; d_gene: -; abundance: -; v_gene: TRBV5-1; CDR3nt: TGCGCCAGCAGCAATACCCCAGGGTCTAGCACAGATACGCAGTATTTT; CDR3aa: CASSNTPGSSTDTQYF
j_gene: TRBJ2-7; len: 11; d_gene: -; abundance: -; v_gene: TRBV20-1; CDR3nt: TGCAGTGCTTACGAGCGGTACGAGCAGTACTTC; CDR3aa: CSAYERYEQYF
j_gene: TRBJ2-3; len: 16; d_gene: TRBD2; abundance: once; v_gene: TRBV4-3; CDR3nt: TGCGCCAGCAGCCAGCACGGCGGGGGGAATCCAGATACGCAGTATTTT; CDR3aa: CASSQHGGGNPDTQYF
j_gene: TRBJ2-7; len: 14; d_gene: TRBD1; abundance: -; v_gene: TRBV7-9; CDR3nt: TGTGCCAGCAGCCTTACAGGGGGTGGTTACGAGCAGTACTTC; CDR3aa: CASSLTGGGYEQYF
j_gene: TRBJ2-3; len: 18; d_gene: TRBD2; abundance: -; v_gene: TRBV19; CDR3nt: TGTGCCAGTAGTAACCCCGCGGAGCGGGGGGCCTACACAGATACGCAGTATTTT; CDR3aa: CASSNPAERGAYTDTQYF
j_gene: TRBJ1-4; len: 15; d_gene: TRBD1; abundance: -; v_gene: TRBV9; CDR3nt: TGTGCCAGCAGCGAAACCGGGACAGGGGCGGAAAAACTGTTTTTT; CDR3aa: CASSETGTGAEKLFF
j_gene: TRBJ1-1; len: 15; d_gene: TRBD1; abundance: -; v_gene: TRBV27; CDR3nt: TGTGCCAGCAGTATCACAGGGGGCATCGGCACTGAAGCTTTCTTT; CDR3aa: CASSITGGIGTEAFF
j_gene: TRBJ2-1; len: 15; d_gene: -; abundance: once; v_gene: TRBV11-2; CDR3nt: TGTGCCAGCAGCCCCGACTACAACTCCTACAATGAGCAGTTCTTC; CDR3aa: CASSPDYNSYNEQFF
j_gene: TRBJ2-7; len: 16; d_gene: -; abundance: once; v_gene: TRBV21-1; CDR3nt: TGTGCCAGCAGCAAAGGGGACAGGGGTTGCCTCTACGAGCAGTACTTC; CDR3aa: CASSKGDRGCLYEQYF
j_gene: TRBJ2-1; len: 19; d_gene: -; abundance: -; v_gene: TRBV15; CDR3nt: TGTGCCACCAGCAGAGATAGTGAACGCTTCCGGGACTTGGACAATGAGCAGTTCTTC; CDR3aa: CATSRDSERFRDLDNEQFF
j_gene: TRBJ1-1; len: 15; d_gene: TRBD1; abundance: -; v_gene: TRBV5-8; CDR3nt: TGTGCCAGCAGCTTCGGGACAGGGTTAAACACTGAAGCTTTCTTT; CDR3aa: CASSFGTGLNTEAFF
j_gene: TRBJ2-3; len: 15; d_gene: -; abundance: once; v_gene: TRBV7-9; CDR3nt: TGTGCCAGCACCCCTTCGGGGGTTAGCACAGATACGCAGTATTTT; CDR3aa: CASTPSGVSTDTQYF
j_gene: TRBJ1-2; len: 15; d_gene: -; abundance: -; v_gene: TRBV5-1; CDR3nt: TGCGCCAGCAGCTTGGCCGTGGGGCTTGACTATGGCTACACCTTC; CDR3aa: CASSLAVGLDYGYTF
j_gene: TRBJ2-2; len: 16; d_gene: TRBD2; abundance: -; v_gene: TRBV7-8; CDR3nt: TGTGCCAGCAGCTTATTCCGCGGGAGGGGAACCGGGGAGCTGTTTTTT; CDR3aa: CASSLFRGRGTGELFF